This section outlines one TCR beta chain sequence together with its context. The target antigen is unknown. Looked up from germline, CDR1 is SGDLS and CDR2 is YYNGEE. The CDR3 has 14 residues. Between the trimmed V and J ends, which lost 4 bases and 3 bases, there was a span of 14 bases. This sample stems from a study of post-analysis software for immune sequencing data. The TCR beta cDNA libraries carried unique molecular identifiers. TCRdb redid the calling of the PCR reads with MiXCR, one entry per CDR3 protein. The sample carries roughly 540,000 distinct CDR3 sequences, roughly 34% recorded once. Study-wide results and caveats: When patients were compared with controls, five TRBV segments were more frequent, TRBV5-6, TRBV5-1 and TRBV20-1 among them.

The rearrangement links TRBV9 to TRBJ2-7; D is unresolved. The sequencing sample was made of blood. The source of this sequence is a girl aged 2-17 years with multiple sclerosis. The CDR3 coding sequence is TGTGCCAGCAGCCCCGGGCAGAGATACTACGAGCAGTACTTC. Its protein is CASSPGQRYYEQYF.